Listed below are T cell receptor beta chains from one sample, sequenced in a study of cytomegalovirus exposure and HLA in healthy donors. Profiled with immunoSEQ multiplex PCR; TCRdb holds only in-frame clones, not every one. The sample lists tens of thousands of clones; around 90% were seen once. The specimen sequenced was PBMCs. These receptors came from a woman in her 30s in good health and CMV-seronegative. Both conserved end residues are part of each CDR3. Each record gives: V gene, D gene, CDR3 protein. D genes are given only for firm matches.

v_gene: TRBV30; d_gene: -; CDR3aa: CAWIPGHYTGELFF
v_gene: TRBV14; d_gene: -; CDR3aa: CASTDNSYEQYF
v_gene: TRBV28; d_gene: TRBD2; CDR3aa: CASSWGLAGGREQYF
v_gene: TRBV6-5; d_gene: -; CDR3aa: CASSYAPGEGNEQFF
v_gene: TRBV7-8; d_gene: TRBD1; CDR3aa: CASSFNRGLQETQYF
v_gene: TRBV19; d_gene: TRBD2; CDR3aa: CASSYTSGRALETQYF
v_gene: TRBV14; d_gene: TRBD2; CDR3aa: CASSRGTSRPYEQYF
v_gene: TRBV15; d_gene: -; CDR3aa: CATSRIETGGVNQPQHF
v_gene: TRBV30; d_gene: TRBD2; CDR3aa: CAWSLMSGRVYEQYF
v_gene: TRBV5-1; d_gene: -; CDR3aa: CASSLSSGEIYEQYF
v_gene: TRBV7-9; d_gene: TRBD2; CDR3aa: CASTERTSGRVEQYF
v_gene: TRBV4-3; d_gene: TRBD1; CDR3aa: CASSTGTGFFQPQHF
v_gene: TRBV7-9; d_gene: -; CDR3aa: CASSSTEYSNQPQHF
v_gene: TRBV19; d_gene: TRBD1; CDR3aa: CASSIRGQFYEQYF
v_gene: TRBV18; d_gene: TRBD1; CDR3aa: CASSPQGAFYEQYF
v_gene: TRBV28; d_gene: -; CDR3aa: CASSSGDGRGGGYTF
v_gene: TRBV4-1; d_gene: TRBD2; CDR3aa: CASSQFSGTNDEQFF
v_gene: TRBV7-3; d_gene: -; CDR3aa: CASSLGGSANEKLFF
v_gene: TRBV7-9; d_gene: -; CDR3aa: CASSPRGAPDNEQFF
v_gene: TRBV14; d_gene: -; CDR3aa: CASSPYTVTNYGYTF
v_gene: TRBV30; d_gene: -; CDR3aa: CAWSPGHTDTQYF
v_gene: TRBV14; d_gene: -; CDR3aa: CASSQEAYTEAFF
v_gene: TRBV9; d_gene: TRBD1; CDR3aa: CASSYLNPQGDGEQFF
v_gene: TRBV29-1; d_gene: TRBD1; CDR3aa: CSASGQDYGYTF
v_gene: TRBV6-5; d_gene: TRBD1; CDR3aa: CASSYLTGQGRETQYF
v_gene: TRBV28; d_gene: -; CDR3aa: CASSLHSGDSTEAFF
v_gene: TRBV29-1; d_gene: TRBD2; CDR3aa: CSVQGAPASGSWSNTGELFF
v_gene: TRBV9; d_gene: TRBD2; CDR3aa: CASSKPTGGAGGYNEQFF
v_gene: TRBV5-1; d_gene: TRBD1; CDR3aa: CASSTTGENGELFF
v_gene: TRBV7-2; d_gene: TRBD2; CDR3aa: CASKAGGVYEQYF
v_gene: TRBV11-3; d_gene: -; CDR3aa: CASSPGVGSNTGELFF
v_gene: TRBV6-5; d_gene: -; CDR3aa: CASRRQPHGYTF
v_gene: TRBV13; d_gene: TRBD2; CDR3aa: CASSGTSGTHEQYF
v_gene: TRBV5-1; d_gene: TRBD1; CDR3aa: CASYSDRDQVYNEQFF
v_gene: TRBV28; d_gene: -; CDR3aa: CASSDEQGSETQYF
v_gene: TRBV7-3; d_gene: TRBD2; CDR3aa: CASSPLGLAGGPPNNEQFF
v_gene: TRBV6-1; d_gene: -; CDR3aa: CASSVSTPIVGLDTTIYF
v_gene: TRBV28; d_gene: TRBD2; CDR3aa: CASSSAWGGRGASSYNEQFF
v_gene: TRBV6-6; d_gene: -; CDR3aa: CASSSAVRHQPQHF
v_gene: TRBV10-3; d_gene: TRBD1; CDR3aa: CAIRSQPGQGDYEQYF
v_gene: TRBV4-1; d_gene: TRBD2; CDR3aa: CASSLTGLAAPPRADTQYF
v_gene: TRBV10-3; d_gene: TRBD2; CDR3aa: CAISDSGRALTGELFF
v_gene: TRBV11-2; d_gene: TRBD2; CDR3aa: CASSQAGGRATETQYF
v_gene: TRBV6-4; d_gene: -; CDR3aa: CASSPGLEYTGELFF
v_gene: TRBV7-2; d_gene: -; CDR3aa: CASSLAGGGVGELFF
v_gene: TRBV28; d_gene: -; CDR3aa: CASSFRVNQPQHF
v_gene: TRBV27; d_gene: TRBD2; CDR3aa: CASSRLAGGPGETQYF
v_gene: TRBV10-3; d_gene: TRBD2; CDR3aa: CAISESRLAGKETQYF
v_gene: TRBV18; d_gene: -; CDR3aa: CASSPQLTEQETQYF
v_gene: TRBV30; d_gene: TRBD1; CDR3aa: CAWSESDRAEKLFF
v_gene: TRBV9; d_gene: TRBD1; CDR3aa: CASSPGGSHSYNEQFF
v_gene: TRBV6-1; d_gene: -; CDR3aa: CASTRENDGELFF
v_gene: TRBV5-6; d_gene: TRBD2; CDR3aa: CASSLGAGASYEQYF
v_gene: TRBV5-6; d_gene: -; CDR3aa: CASSLRGYGYTF
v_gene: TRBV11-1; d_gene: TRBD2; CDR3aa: CASSLETGGPDTQYF
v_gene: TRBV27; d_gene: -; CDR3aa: CASSWAGFTDTQYF
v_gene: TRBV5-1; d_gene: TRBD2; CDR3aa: CASSPDGGSSPYEQYF